A single sample gave rise to the 5 T cell receptor beta chains below, sequenced in a study of metastatic and nonmetastatic thyroid tumors. Every patient underwent thyroid surgery untreated. Through MiXCR, TCRdb re-clonotyped the PCR reads. Here the sample spans about 40,000 clones, less than 35% being singletons. The material sequenced was blood. The receptors originated from a male donor with papillary thyroid cancer or a benign thyroid nodule (not recorded which). Some clones in this sample may be carry-over from other donors' samples.

By sample fraction, this clone is medium-sized. This chain joins TRBV11-2 and TRBJ1-2; D call uncertain. V was clipped by 2 bases and J by 6 bases, with 10 bases between them. Germline values: CDR1 SGHAT, CDR2 FQNNGV. This CDR3 has 13 residues. CDR3 DNA: TGTGCCAGCAGCTTAAACGGCGAGGATGGCTACACCTTC. Amino acid sequence: CASSLNGEDGYTF.

The chain joins TRBV9 to TRBJ2-3; no firm D call. CDR1 SGDLS and CDR2 YYNGEE come from the germline V gene. Trimming cost V 0 bases and J 2 bases, with 7 bases left between them. This CDR3 is built from 14 residues. DNA for the CDR3: TGTGCCAGCAGCGTAGAACACTCCACAGATACGCAGTATTTT. Residues: CASSVEHSTDTQYF.

A few counts support this clone. A read error may account for a junction end that differs from germline. The V gene is TRBV6-1, the J gene TRBJ1-3; the D is unclear. This CDR3 is built from 13 residues. Germline V gene lookup returns CDR1 MNHNS and CDR2 SASEGT. DNA for the CDR3: TGTGCCAGCAGGCAGTCCTCTGGAAACACAATATATTTT. Protein: CASRQSSGNTIYF.

The J gene is TRBJ1-2, the V gene TRBV20-1; unclear D gene. CDR3 size: 13 residues. The V end was cut by 7 bases, the J end by 0 bases, with 12 bases between. Germline V gene sequence: CDR1 DFQATT, CDR2 SNEGSKA (reference sequence). The CDR3 region is CSGKDPTNYGYTF. CDR3 bases: TGCAGTGGTAAGGATCCGACTAACTATGGCTACACCTTC.

This clone was observed at least ten times. This sequence joins TRBV18 and TRBJ1-5; no reliable D call. CDR3 length: 12 amino acids. The ends were cut back, 5 bases at V and 6 bases at J, with 8 bases in the middle. Germline V lookup: CDR1 KGHSH, CDR2 LQKENI. The CDR3 here is CASSSDGQPQHF. CDR3 nucleotides: TGTGCCAGCTCATCCGACGGTCAGCCCCAGCATTTT.